This TCR beta chain stems from a study of glioma-infiltrating T cells. Study outcomes and limitations: Non-neoplastic patients had below-expected tissue-blood divergence, while all gliomas exceeded expectation.

V lost 10 bases, J lost 6 bases, and 18 bases lay in between. There are 14 residues in the CDR3. The germline CDR1 and CDR2 sequences are MNHNS and SASEGT. Amplification of TCR alpha and beta CDR3 regions from RNA used iRepertoire nested multiplex PCR. From the multiplex PCR reads, TCRdb called clonotypes with MiXCR, one entry per CDR3 protein. The sample contains some 1,500 distinct CDR3 sequences, approximately 82% of which appear only once. As concerns this clonotype: No antigen is known for it.

The origin of this receptor is a human donor with low-grade glioma or glioblastoma, undergoing nonglioma brain surgery, or in good health (not recorded which). Some clones in this sample may be carry-over from other donors' samples. The sample consisted of glioma tissue, nonneoplastic brain tissue, or PBMCs (not recorded which). J is TRBJ2-2 and V is TRBV6-1; tentative D call: TRBD1 (6 bases). The CDR3 protein is CATLGAQVAGELFF. Here the CDR3 DNA reads TGTGCCACGCTGGGGGCGCAAGTTGCCGGGGAGCTGTTTTTT.